Detailed here is one T cell receptor (beta chain). Its antigen is unidentified. This specimen comes from a study of T cell responses to AZD1222 COVID-19 vaccine. TCRdb's copy holds only in-frame clones and misses some; the assay was immunoSEQ multiplex PCR. The repertoire holds some 100,000 clones, with approximately 90% as singletons. Regarding the study as a whole: Unmutated regions of variants are reportedly targeted by nearly half of spike-specific TCRs. Possibly, clonal diversity was underestimated; donors were largely white British and included more females.

The CDR3 spans 14 residues. From germline, CDR1 is SGHDN and CDR2 FVKESK. Trimming shortened V by 3 bases and J by 6 bases, and 13 bases separated the two germline ends. This clonotype was sampled from an adult in good health. Sequencing was performed on peripheral blood, taken on day 0 of AZD1222 vaccination. The chain couples TRBV14 to TRBJ2-3; maybe TRBD2 (7 bases). Here the CDR3 reads CASSQIRGADTQYF. CDR3 in DNA: TGTGCCAGCAGCCAGATCCGGGGGGCCGATACGCAGTATTTT.